A single sample is the source of the 26 T cell receptor beta chains below, sequenced in a study of graft-versus-host responses after intestinal transplantation. TCRdb's table, derived via immunoSEQ multiplex PCR, lists solely in-frame clones and lacks some. The data contain under 50,000 clones, around nine tenths of them seen just once; the ten biggest clones take up roughly 6.6%. The sample here was PBMCs, taken 260 to 270 days after transplant. Receptor source: a human patient who received an intestinal transplant, so some T cells may come from the graft donor.

The chain joins TRBV7-6 to TRBJ2-7; D uncertain. Germline CDR1 and CDR2: SGHVS and FNYEAQ. The CDR3 sequence is 13 residues long. V was shortened by 5 bases and J by 3 bases, with 11 bases between the two germline ends. The CDR3 loop reads CASSQSSDYEQYF. CDR3 DNA sequence: TGTGCCAGCAGCCAGAGCTCCGACTACGAGCAGTACTTC.

The chain couples TRBV4-1 to TRBJ2-3; 9 bases align to TRBD2. V was clipped by 4 bases and J by 2 bases; unmatched bases: 10. Germline V CDR1 and CDR2: MGHRA, YSYEKL. The CDR3 length is 17 residues. In DNA, the CDR3 is TGCGCCAGCAGCCCCTTTTTTCCTAGCGGGGACACAGATACGCAGTATTTT. Its translation is CASSPFFPSGDTDTQYF.

This clone was observed a few times. The V call is TRBV5-4, the J call TRBJ2-7, with 10 nucleotides matching TRBD2. The germline CDR1 and CDR2 sequences are SGHNT and YYREEE (reference sequence). V gave up 3 bases and J gave up 6 bases; unmatched junction bases: 6. The CDR3 covers 14 residues. CDR3 nucleotides: TGTGCCAGCAGCTCGAGCGGGGGGGCTCGCGAGCAGTACTTC. Residues: CASSSSGGAREQYF.

The V call is TRBV7-9, the J call TRBJ2-7; D gene unclear. Trimming took off 5 bases at V and 5 bases at J, with 13 bases between the two ends. The CDR3 extends over 13 amino acids. The germline CDR1 and CDR2 sequences are SEHNR and FQNEAQ (reference sequence). The CDR3 nucleotides read TGTGCCAGCAGCCCCACTGGAGTCGACGAGCAGTACTTC. Translated, it gives CASSPTGVDEQYF.

V usage is TRBV2 and J usage is TRBJ1-2; D may be TRBD1 (5 bases). In germline, CDR1 is SNHLY, CDR2 FYNNEI. The CDR3 is 14 amino acids. Trimming removed 5 bases from V and 9 bases from J, with 19 bases in between. DNA of the CDR3: TGTGCCAGCAGTCCCCAAGGGGAACCTTTCCGCTACACCTTC. Translating gives CASSPQGEPFRYTF.

The genes are TRBV2 and TRBJ2-7; D uncertain. Germline V gives CDR1 SNHLY, CDR2 FYNNEI. The CDR3 is made up of 13 amino acids. Between the trimmed V and J ends, which lost 2 bases and 4 bases, there was a span of 9 bases. As DNA, the CDR3 is TGTGCCAGCAGTGAATCCGACGGATACGAGCAGTACTTC. As protein: CASSESDGYEQYF.

V usage is TRBV6-4 and J usage is TRBJ2-3, with D tentatively TRBD1 (5 bases). The V end was cut by 1 base, the J end by 1 base, with 12 bases between. The CDR3 consists of 16 residues. Per germline, CDR1 MRHNA and CDR2 SNTAGT. CDR3 nucleotides: TGTGCCAGCAGTGACTTCGCCAAGACAGGCACAGATACGCAGTATTTT. Translating gives CASSDFAKTGTDTQYF.

The CDR3 nucleotides read TGTGCCAGCAGTCCCGGGGGGGAGGGGGCCAATCAGCCCCAGCATTTT. Encoded protein: CASSPGGEGANQPQHF. The chain couples TRBV27 to TRBJ1-5, with TRBD1 matching 7 bases. With 5 bases clipped from V and 3 bases from J, the junction kept 10 bases outside the gene matches. This CDR3 has 16 residues. The germline V gene has CDR1 MNHEY and CDR2 SMNVEV (reference sequence).

On this clone itself: Different DNA sequences within this sample yield the same CDR3. This chain connects TRBV5-1 to TRBJ2-3; 9 bases agree with TRBD2. J was trimmed by 5 bases and V by 3 bases; bases with no gene match: 10. Germline values: CDR1 SGHRS, CDR2 YFSETQ. CDR3 length: 16 amino acids. The CDR3 bases are TGCGCCAGCAGCTACCTCGCGGGGGGGCAGGGAGATACGCAGTATTTT. Its translation: CASSYLAGGQGDTQYF.

This clone was seen once. The identical CDR3 is also encoded by other nucleotide sequences in the sample. The chain couples TRBV19 to TRBJ2-1, with 10 bases matching TRBD2. This CDR3 contains 15 residues. Trimming removed 3 bases from V and 10 bases from J; junction bases left unmatched: 9. Germline V gene sequence: CDR1 LNHDA, CDR2 SQIVND (reference sequence). The CDR3 DNA sequence: TGTGCCAGTAGTATCGGAGCGGGGGGGCTGGGGGAGCAGTTCTTC. Translated, it gives CASSIGAGGLGEQFF.

This clone was recorded once. V gene TRBV11-2 combines with J gene TRBJ1-2; 8 nucleotides agree with TRBD1. Trimming at V came to 2 bases and at J to 10 bases, leaving 9 bases not matched to a gene. The CDR3 runs to 14 residues. Germline assignment: CDR1 SGHAT and CDR2 FQNNGV. The CDR3 sequence: CASSLTDRGVDYTF. The CDR3 nucleotides read TGTGCCAGCAGCTTAACCGACAGGGGCGTAGACTACACCTTC.

V and J are TRBV5-6 and TRBJ2-7; D gene uncertain. The germline V gene has CDR1 SGHDT and CDR2 YYEEEE. The CDR3 has 13 residues. Trimming cost V 4 bases and J 2 bases, with 10 bases left between them. CDR3 protein: CASSPDPPYEQYF. The CDR3 coding sequence is TGTGCCAGCAGCCCGGACCCCCCCTACGAGCAGTACTTC.

The chain employs TRBV23-1 and TRBJ1-5; TRBD1 matches at 7 bases. TRBV23-1 belongs to the ORF category, with a function that is uncertain. V gave up 5 bases and J gave up 5 bases; unmatched junction bases: 6. The CDR3 has 14 amino acids. DNA of the CDR3: TGCGCCAGCAGTTCCCACAGGGGCGATCAGCCCCAGCATTTT. Protein product: CASSSHRGDQPQHF.

The rearrangement uses TRBV5-4 and TRBJ1-1, with D uncertain. From germline, CDR1 is SGHNT and CDR2 YYREEE (reference sequence). The CDR3 is 16 residues long. Trimming left V 0 bases short and J 5 bases short, with 17 bases between. The CDR3 loop reads CASSLGLTPLGTEAFF. CDR3 sequence (DNA): TGTGCCAGCAGCTTGGGCCTAACCCCCCTAGGGACTGAAGCTTTCTTT. Complete variable domain (other parts from reference TRBV5-4 and TRBJ1-1): ETGVTQSPTHLIKTRGQQVTLRCSSQSGHNTVSWYQQALGQGPQFIFQYYREEENGRGNFPPRFSGLQFPNYSSELNVNALELDDSALYLCASSLGLTPLGTEAFFGQGTRLTVV.

The chain links TRBV2 to TRBJ1-1; D is ambiguous. The CDR3 loop spans 14 amino acids. Trimming took off 1 base at V and 4 bases at J, with 10 bases between the two ends. CDR1 is SNHLY and CDR2 is FYNNEI in the germline V gene. The CDR3 sequence is CASSEEGKVTEAFF. Written as DNA, the CDR3 is TGTGCCAGCAGTGAAGAGGGAAAAGTCACTGAAGCTTTCTTT.

This clone was found once. V and J are TRBV4-1 and TRBJ1-2, with TRBD1 matching 11 bases. Germline assignment: CDR1 MGHRA and CDR2 YSYEKL. The CDR3 loop spans 19 amino acids. J lost 4 bases, V lost 3 bases, and 16 bases had no gene match. CDR3 nucleotides: TGCGCCAGCAGCCAGAGGGTACCTCGGACAGGGGGCCCCTCCTATGGCTACACCTTC. It is translated as CASSQRVPRTGGPSYGYTF.

The chain uses TRBV4-2 and TRBJ2-1; 7 positions agree with TRBD2. Germline CDR1 reads LGHNA; CDR2 reads YNFKEQ. The junction had 4 bases not matched to a gene; V was cut back by 0 bases and J by 2 bases. This CDR3 region has 16 residues. The CDR3 DNA is TGTGCCAGCAGCCAAGATCGCGGGGGTCCCTACAATGAGCAGTTCTTC. This codes for CASSQDRGGPYNEQFF.

This CDR3 is CASSLGPDRGEETQYF. In nucleotides, the CDR3 is TGCGCCAGCAGCTTGGGGCCTGACAGGGGGGAAGAGACCCAGTACTTC. The chain has TRBV5-1 and TRBJ2-5; 9 bases line up with TRBD1. J lost 3 bases, V lost 0 bases, and 6 bases had no gene match. The CDR3 consists of 16 residues. The germline gives CDR1 SGHRS, CDR2 YFSETQ.

This chain uses TRBV6-6 with TRBJ1-2, with TRBD1 identical over 9 bases. CDR3 length equals 15 residues. Germline V CDR1 and CDR2: MNHNY, SVGAGI (reference sequence). Trimming removed 6 bases from V and 8 bases from J; junction bases left unmatched: 13. This CDR3 reads CASSRNRGRIRGYTF. DNA of the CDR3: TGTGCCAGCAGCAGAAACAGGGGGCGGATTAGGGGCTACACCTTC.

The CDR3: CASSSLPVGNEQFF. CDR3 nucleotide sequence: TGCGCCAGCAGCTCTCTCCCAGTGGGCAATGAGCAGTTCTTC. The chain couples TRBV5-1 to TRBJ2-1; D not resolved. Germline values: CDR1 SGHRS, CDR2 YFSETQ. V dropped 3 bases and J dropped 6 bases, with 13 bases sitting between them. The CDR3 sequence is 14 residues long.

J is TRBJ2-5 and V is TRBV6-1, with 8 bases aligning to TRBD1. The length of the CDR3 is 14 residues. Per germline, CDR1 MNHNS and CDR2 SASEGT. Unmatched junction bases numbered 14, after V lost 6 bases and J lost 11 bases. Here the CDR3 DNA reads TGTGCCAGCAGCAGGGGGCCCGGCGACCTGCAGCAGTACTTC. Translating gives CASSRGPGDLQQYF.

The gene calls are TRBV2 and TRBJ1-2, with D perhaps TRBD1 (5 bases). Trimming removed 2 bases at V and 9 bases at J, with 16 bases between. The length of the CDR3 is 14 residues. Germline-derived CDR1 and CDR2 are SNHLY and FYNNEI. The CDR3 protein is CASSEPRGGECYTF. In DNA form, the CDR3 reads TGTGCCAGCAGTGAACCCCGGGGGGGAGAGTGCTACACCTTC.

This chain connects TRBV7-9 to TRBJ2-7; 12 nucleotides agree with TRBD1. Germline V lookup: CDR1 SEHNR, CDR2 FQNEAQ (reference sequence). The CDR3 extends over 15 amino acids. The V and J ends lost 5 bases and 7 bases, in that order; junction bases with no gene match: 9. CDR3 residues: CASSRPGQGAWEQYF. CDR3 DNA: TGTGCCAGCAGCAGACCGGGACAGGGGGCTTGGGAGCAGTACTTC.

CDR3 in amino acids: CASGLAGGPTDTQYF. The CDR3 nucleotides read TGTGCCAGTGGACTAGCGGGGGGGCCCACAGATACGCAGTATTTT. The chain joins TRBV19 to TRBJ2-3; 15 bases are shared with TRBD2. Germline V lookup: CDR1 LNHDA, CDR2 SQIVND (reference sequence). V dropped 8 bases and J dropped 2; count of bases not matched to a gene: 2. CDR3 length equals 15 residues. Filled out from reference TRBV19 and TRBJ2-3, the complete variable domain reads DGGITQSPKYLFRKEGQNVTLSCEQNLNHDAMYWYRQDPGQGLRLIYYSQIVNDFQKGDIAEGYSVSREKKESFPLTVTSAQKNPTAFYLCASGLAGGPTDTQYFGPGTRLTVL.

V usage is TRBV7-9 and J usage is TRBJ1-5; 9 nucleotides align to TRBD1. The CDR3 sequence is 14 residues long. Trimming took 4 bases from V and 4 from J; bases not matched to a gene: 2. The germline gives CDR1 SEHNR, CDR2 FQNEAQ (reference sequence). This CDR3 reads CASSSGTGNQPQHF. The CDR3 nucleotides read TGTGCCAGCAGCTCCGGGACAGGGAATCAGCCCCAGCATTTT.

The chain couples TRBV25-1 to TRBJ2-3; D ambiguous. Trimming stripped 9 bases from V and 3 bases from J, with 4 bases between. In germline, CDR1 is MGHDK, CDR2 SYGVNS. The CDR3 covers 10 residues. The chain's CDR3 is CARNTDTQYF. The CDR3 nucleotides are TGTGCCAGAAATACAGATACGCAGTATTTT.